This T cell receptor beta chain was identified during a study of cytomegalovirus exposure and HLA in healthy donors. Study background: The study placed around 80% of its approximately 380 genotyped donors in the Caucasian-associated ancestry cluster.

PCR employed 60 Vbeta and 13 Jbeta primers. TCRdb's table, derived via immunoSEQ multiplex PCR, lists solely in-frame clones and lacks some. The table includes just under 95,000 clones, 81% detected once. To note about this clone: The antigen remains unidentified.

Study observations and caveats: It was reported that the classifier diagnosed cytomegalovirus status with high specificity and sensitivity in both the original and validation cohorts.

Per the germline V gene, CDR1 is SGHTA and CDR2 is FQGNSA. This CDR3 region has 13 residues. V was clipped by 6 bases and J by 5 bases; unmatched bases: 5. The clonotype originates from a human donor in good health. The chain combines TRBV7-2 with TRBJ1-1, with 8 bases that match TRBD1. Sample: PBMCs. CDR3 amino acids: CASRTGGGTEAFF. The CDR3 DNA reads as TGTGCCAGCAGAACAGGGGGTGGGACTGAAGCTTTCTTT.